One and the same sample provided the 11 T cell receptor beta chains below, sequenced in a study of Graves' ophthalmopathy and Graves' hyperthyroidism. RNA served as the template for amplifying TCR beta CDR3 regions. Investigators did first-round RT-PCR with HTBI primers, then second-round multiplex PCR. TCRdb independently ran MiXCR on the multiplex PCR reads; one entry per CDR3 protein. The sample has around 1,200,000 distinct CDR3 sequences; 36% are singletons. The sequencing sample was made of peripheral blood or thyroid tissue (not recorded which). These receptors all come from an adult man with Graves' hyperthyroidism.

This clonotype is a singleton in its sample. V usage is TRBV10-3 and J usage is TRBJ2-5; 7 bases align to TRBD2. Unmatched junction bases numbered 8, after V lost 5 bases and J lost 2 bases. CDR1 is ENHRY, CDR2 SYGVKD, per germline. The CDR3 extends over 15 amino acids. CDR3 nucleotides: TGTGCCATCAGTTATGCGGGGGAAACGCAAGAGACCCAGTACTTC. It codes for CAISYAGETQETQYF.

This clonotype was seen repeatedly, ten times or more. J is TRBJ1-1 and V is TRBV4-3, with 8 positions matching TRBD1. There are 18 residues in the CDR3. Trimming at V came to 4 bases and at J to 3 bases, leaving 16 bases not matched to a gene. Per germline, CDR1 LGHNA and CDR2 YSLEER. The CDR3 here is CASSPDSDRVFVHTEAFF. The CDR3 nucleotides read TGCGCCAGCAGCCCAGACTCGGACAGGGTATTCGTTCACACTGAAGCTTTCTTT.

This chain connects TRBV6-6 to TRBJ2-5; D is unclear. Germline-derived CDR1 and CDR2 are MNHNY and SVGAGI (reference sequence). Trimming took 7 bases from V and 4 from J, leaving 16 bases between them. The CDR3 is made up of 14 amino acids. As DNA, the CDR3 is TGTGCCAGCAAGAAAACGACTGGCAGAGAGACCCAGTACTTC. The encoded protein is CASKKTTGRETQYF.

This chain joins TRBV15 and TRBJ1-5; 7 nucleotides line up with TRBD1. Looked up from germline, CDR1 is LNHNV and CDR2 is YYDKDF (reference sequence). V shed 5 bases, J shed 5 bases, and the junction held 9 bases outside the gene matches. The CDR3 sequence is 15 residues long. The DNA for the CDR3 is TGTGCCACCAGCGGAAAGACAGGGTGGGATCAGCCCCAGCATTTT. Encoded protein: CATSGKTGWDQPQHF.

The rearrangement links TRBV29-1 to TRBJ1-2, with unresolved D. The CDR3 runs 18 residues. In germline, CDR1 is SQVTM, CDR2 ANQGSEA. Trimming stripped 2 bases from V and 2 bases from J, with 24 bases between. Written as DNA, the CDR3 is TGCAGCGTTGAATTCAATGTGGCCGGGTCCCGTGAGAACTATGGCTACACCTTC. Protein sequence: CSVEFNVAGSRENYGYTF.

There are many counts of this clonotype. The chain links TRBV20-1 to TRBJ1-1; D is undetermined. V was trimmed by 6 bases and J by 5 bases, leaving 19 bases between them. Germline lookup yields CDR1 DFQATT and CDR2 SNEGSKA (reference sequence). The CDR3 has 14 amino acids. This CDR3 is CSARRSEEGTEAFF. The CDR3 region has the DNA TGCAGTGCCAGACGGTCGGAGGAGGGAACTGAAGCTTTCTTT.

The chain uses TRBV5-1 and TRBJ2-2; 8 bases are shared with TRBD2. V lost 7 bases and J lost 3; bases outside the gene matches: 5. This CDR3 has 14 residues. Germline CDR1 and CDR2: SGHRS and YFSETQ. In nucleotides, the CDR3 is TGCGCCAGCTTGACGGGAGGGTACACCGGGGAGCTGTTTTTT. Encoded protein: CASLTGGYTGELFF.

At least ten counts were recorded for this clonotype. V is TRBV7-8 and J is TRBJ1-1; TRBD1 agrees at 11 bases. The CDR3 runs 15 residues. The trim removed 4 bases at V and 7 bases at J, leaving 8 bases unmatched. The V gene's germline CDR1 is SGHVS and CDR2 FQNEAQ. The CDR3 DNA sequence: TGTGCCAGCAGCTCTAATGTGGGACAGGGGGTTGAAGCTTTCTTT. This gives the protein CASSSNVGQGVEAFF. Using reference TRBV7-8 and TRBJ1-1 for the parts outside the CDR3, the full variable domain is GAGVSQSPRYKVAKRGQDVALRCDPISGHVSLFWYQQALGQGPEFLTYFQNEAQLDKSGLPSDRFFAERPEGSVSTLKIQRTQQEDSAVYLCASSSNVGQGVEAFFGQGTRLTVV.

The rearrangement uses TRBV12-3 or TRBV12-4 and TRBJ2-6; 7 bases match TRBD2. This CDR3 has 19 residues. The V gene end was trimmed by 0 bases and the J gene end by 0 bases; junction bases not matched to a gene: 8. The CDR3 loop is CASSLARGMGISGANVLTF. Here the CDR3 DNA reads TGTGCCAGCAGTTTAGCGCGGGGGATGGGAATCTCTGGGGCCAACGTCCTGACTTTC.

This clonotype was seen ten or more times. CDR3 in DNA: TGTGCCAGCAGCGATCACAGGGGGGCCCACTTT. It yields the protein CASSDHRGAHF. The rearrangement uses TRBV2 and TRBJ1-6; 8 bases line up with TRBD1. The germline V gene encodes CDR1 SNHLY and CDR2 FYNNEI. CDR3 length: 11 amino acids. J lost 18 bases, V lost 6 bases, and 7 bases had no gene match.

This clonotype was found a few times. The chain has TRBV18 and TRBJ2-5; D remains ambiguous. V was clipped by 2 bases and J by 5 bases, with 9 bases between them. CDR1 is KGHSH, CDR2 LQKENI, per germline. The CDR3 has 13 amino acids. The CDR3 here is CASSPKLEETQYF. As DNA, the CDR3 is TGTGCCAGCTCACCAAAGCTTGAGGAGACCCAGTACTTC.